This T cell receptor beta chain was sequenced in a study of HIV-infected patients and healthy controls. Alpha and beta constant-region primers primed reverse transcription of around 500 ng RNA. Using multiplexing indices, alpha and beta chain libraries were generated apart by chain-specific third strand synthesis. TCRdb recomputed calls from the 5' RACE reads with MiXCR, one row per CDR3 protein. The table shows 17,000 or so distinct CDR3 sequences, with more than 8.5% occurring only once. This clonotype has a count of ten or more. Trimming removed 2 bases at V and 0 bases at J, with 9 bases between. Germline assignment: CDR1 LNHDA and CDR2 SQIVND (reference sequence). The CDR3 has 15 amino acids. The repertoire came from unfractionated whole blood and reflected all unsorted peripheral T cells.

The sequence derives from an adult in good health. The rearrangement joins TRBV19 to TRBJ2-3; no reliable D call. The sample comprised blood. The CDR3 coding sequence is TGTGCCAGTAGTATATCAGCGCCGAGCACAGATACGCAGTATTTT. Residues: CASSISAPSTDTQYF. Supplemented by reference TRBV19 and TRBJ2-3, the full variable domain reads DGGITQSPKYLFRKEGQNVTLSCEQNLNHDAMYWYRQDPGQGLRLIYYSQIVNDFQKGDIAEGYSVSREKKESFPLTVTSAQKNPTAFYLCASSISAPSTDTQYFGPGTRLTVL.